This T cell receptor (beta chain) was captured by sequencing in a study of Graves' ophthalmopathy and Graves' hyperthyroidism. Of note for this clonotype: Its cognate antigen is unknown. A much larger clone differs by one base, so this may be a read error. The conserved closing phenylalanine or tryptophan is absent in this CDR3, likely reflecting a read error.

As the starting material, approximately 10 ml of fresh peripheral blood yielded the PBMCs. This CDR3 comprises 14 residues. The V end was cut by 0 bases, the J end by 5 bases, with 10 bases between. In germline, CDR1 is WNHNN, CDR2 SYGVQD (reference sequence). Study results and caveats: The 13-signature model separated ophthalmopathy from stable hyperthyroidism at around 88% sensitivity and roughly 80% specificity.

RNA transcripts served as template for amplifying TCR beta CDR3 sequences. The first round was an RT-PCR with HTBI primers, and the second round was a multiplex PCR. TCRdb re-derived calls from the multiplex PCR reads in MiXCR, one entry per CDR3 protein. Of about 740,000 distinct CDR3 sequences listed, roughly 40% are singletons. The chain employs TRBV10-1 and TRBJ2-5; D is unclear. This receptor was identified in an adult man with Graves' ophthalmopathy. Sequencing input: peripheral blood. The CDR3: CASSESRVGETQYL. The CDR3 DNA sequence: TGCGCCAGCAGTGAGTCAAGGGTAGGGGAGACCCAGTACCTC.